This T cell receptor (beta chain) is from a study of cytomegalovirus exposure and HLA in healthy donors (dated by TCRdb to about 2017). For context, the study as a whole: According to a later analysis, the 120 or so validation repertoires were produced on the same platform as the roughly 720 repertoires of the first cohort. High-throughput TCR immunosequencing, statistical association of individual TCRs with disease status, and machine learning were combined to predict cytomegalovirus infection status. The study was designed to test whether signatures of past pathogen exposure could be identified by cataloging public T cell receptors. Besides the first cohort of roughly 640 subjects, a separate validation cohort made up of some 110 different subjects was used. Summary of the overall study and its limitations: The authors suggested that the approach could potentially be extended to other disease states and immunological phenotypes. The study listed 150 to 200 TCR beta chains as associated with cytomegalovirus. Three of the identified cytomegalovirus-associated TCR beta chains were confirmed in vitro to be specific for cytomegalovirus antigens. The validation cohort had no HLA typing available for a later analysis, so co-occurrence within that cohort was assessed over all 120 or so repertoires. In a later analysis, TCRs clustered in the first cohort were found to also tend to co-occur in the 100 to 150 validation repertoires, with 94% of cluster scores above 0. Cytomegalovirus status was reported to be diagnosed by the classifier with high specificity and sensitivity in both the original and validation cohorts. Across donors, most TCR sequences were observed very rarely, whereas some public TCRs were present in many individuals.

Library preparation used the immunoSEQ multiplex PCR assay. Processing in the source paper ran as follows. A statistical classification framework was developed to diagnose cytomegalovirus status using the catalog of TCR beta chain sequences. TCRdb carries this immuneACCESS record with in-frame sequences only. Its versions omit some clonotypes, under half of them owing to an unresolved V gene in the studies checked, with the rest unexplained. V, J and clone size are taken as reported in that table, and D and trimming were inferred from the DNA itself. The sample table contains roughly 130,000 clones; only one count was recorded for just under 90% of them. The biggest ten clones account for 5.5% to 7% of the sample. A remark on this clone: The antigen this receptor binds is unknown. The record has no base qualities; no much larger clone is one base away.

The donors belonged to the validation cohort of 90 to 150 subjects, which was separate from the approximately 700-subject first cohort. From cysteine to phenylalanine, the CDR3 is 13 amino acids long. The sequence is cut down to CDR3 DNA, 39 bases in frame from base 1. Looking up the germline V gene yields CDR1 SQVTM and CDR2 ANQGSEA. At the junction V is shortened by 1 base and J by 6 bases, with 10 bases in between. Material: PBMCs. The V gene is TRBV29-1 and the J gene is TRBJ2-1; matching of 6 bases hints at TRBD2 as the D gene. This TCR came from a woman aged 25-40 years in good health and CMV-seropositive. CDR3 region: CSVEVATSNEQFF. DNA sequence: TGCAGCGTTGAAGTGGCGACTAGCAATGAGCAGTTCTTC.